The clone carrying this T cell receptor (beta chain) was seen only a few times. Its antigen is undetermined. The CDR3 runs 14 residues. The V gene's germline CDR1 is MNHEY and CDR2 SMNVEV (reference sequence). V lost 3 bases, J lost 7 bases, and 14 bases lay in between. The TCRbeta library incorporated unique molecular identifiers. TCRdb itself ran the PCR reads through MiXCR, one entry per CDR3 protein. The data hold about 250,000 distinct CDR3 sequences, with approximately 24% observed a single time. These data come from a study of T-cell reconstitution after alpha-beta-depleted transplantation in children. Study outcomes and limitations: One year post-transplant, T-cell counts and diversity were largely derived from T cells produced anew. Alpha-beta T cells present about two months after transplant were reported to originate from several hundred expanded graft clones. From surviving recipient T cells and thymic progenitors came the high day-60 TCRbeta diversity observed in some patients.

The rearrangement uses TRBV27 and TRBJ2-3; D perhaps matches TRBD2 (6 bases). The sequence was collected from a female patient between 2 and 15 years old who had a stem cell transplant for congenital amegakaryocytic thrombocytopenia, so the T cells may come from the graft donor. Sequences were derived from PBMCs, mostly from graft donor cells, sampled 360 days after TCRalphabeta/CD19-depleted stem cell transplant. The CDR3 is CASSLVGGRNTQYF. In nucleotides, the CDR3 is TGTGCCAGCAGTTTGGTGGGAGGTAGAAATACGCAGTATTTT.